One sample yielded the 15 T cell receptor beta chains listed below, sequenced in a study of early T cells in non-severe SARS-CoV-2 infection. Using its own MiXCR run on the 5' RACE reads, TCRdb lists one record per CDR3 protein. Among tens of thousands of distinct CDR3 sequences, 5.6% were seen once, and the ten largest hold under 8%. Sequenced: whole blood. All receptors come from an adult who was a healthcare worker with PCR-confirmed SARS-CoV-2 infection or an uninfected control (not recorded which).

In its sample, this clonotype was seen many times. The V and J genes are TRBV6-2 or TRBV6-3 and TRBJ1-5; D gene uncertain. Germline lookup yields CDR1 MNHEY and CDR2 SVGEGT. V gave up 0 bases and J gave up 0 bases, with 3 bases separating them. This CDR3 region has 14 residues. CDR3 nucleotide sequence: TGTGCCAGCAGTTACTCGAGTAGCAATCAGCCCCAGCATTTT. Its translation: CASSYSSSNQPQHF.

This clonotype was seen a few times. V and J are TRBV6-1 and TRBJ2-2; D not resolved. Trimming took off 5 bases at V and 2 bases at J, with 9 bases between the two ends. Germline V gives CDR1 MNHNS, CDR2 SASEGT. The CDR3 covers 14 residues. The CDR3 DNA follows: TGTGCCAGCAGTCGACAACTTAACACCGGGGAGCTGTTTTTT. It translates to CASSRQLNTGELFF.

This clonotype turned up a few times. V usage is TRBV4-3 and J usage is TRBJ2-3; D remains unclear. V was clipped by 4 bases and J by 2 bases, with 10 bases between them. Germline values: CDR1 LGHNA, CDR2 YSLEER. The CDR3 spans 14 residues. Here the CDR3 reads CASSLNFPTDTQYF. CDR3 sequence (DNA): TGCGCCAGCAGCCTTAATTTCCCCACAGATACGCAGTATTTT.

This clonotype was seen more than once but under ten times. This chain's CDR3 is CASSFATQGFRPQHF. DNA for the CDR3: TGTGCCAGCAGCTTTGCAACTCAGGGATTTCGGCCCCAGCATTTT. The V gene is TRBV27, the J gene TRBJ1-5; possible D gene TRBD1, 5 bases. The CDR3 extends over 15 amino acids. Looked up from germline, CDR1 is MNHEY and CDR2 is SMNVEV (reference sequence). V dropped 6 bases and J dropped 9 bases, with 21 bases sitting between them.

The CDR3 nucleotides read TGTGCCAGCAGCGTGGGCACCCAAGAGACCCAGTACTTC. Protein: CASSVGTQETQYF. The genes are TRBV9 and TRBJ2-5; D is ambiguous. This CDR3 spans 13 amino acids. Germline V lookup: CDR1 SGDLS, CDR2 YYNGEE. V lost 2 bases and J 1 base, leaving 6 bases between the germline ends.

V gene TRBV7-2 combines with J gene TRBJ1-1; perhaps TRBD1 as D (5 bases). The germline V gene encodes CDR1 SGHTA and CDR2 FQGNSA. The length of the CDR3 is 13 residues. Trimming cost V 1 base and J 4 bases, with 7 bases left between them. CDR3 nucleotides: TGTGCCAGCAGCTTAGAAGGGGTCACTGAAGCTTTCTTT. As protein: CASSLEGVTEAFF.

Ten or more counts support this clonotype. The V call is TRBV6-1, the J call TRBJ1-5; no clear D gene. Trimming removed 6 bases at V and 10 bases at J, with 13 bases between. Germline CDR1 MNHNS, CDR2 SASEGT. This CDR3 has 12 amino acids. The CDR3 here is CASRGLAKPQHF. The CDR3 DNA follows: TGTGCCAGCAGGGGTCTAGCGAAACCCCAGCATTTT.

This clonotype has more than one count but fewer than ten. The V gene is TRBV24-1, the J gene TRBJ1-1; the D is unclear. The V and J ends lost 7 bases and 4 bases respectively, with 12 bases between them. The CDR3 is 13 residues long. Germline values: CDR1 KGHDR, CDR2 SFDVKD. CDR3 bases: TGTGCCACCAGGCCCGGGGTCGGCACTGAAGCTTTCTTT. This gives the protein CATRPGVGTEAFF.

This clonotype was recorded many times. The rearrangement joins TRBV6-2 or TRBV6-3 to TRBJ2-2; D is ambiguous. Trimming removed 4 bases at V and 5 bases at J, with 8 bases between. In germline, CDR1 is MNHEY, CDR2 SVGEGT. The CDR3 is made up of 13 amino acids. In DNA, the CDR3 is TGTGCCAGCAGTTTAAGCGAGACCGGGGAGCTGTTTTTT. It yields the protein CASSLSETGELFF.

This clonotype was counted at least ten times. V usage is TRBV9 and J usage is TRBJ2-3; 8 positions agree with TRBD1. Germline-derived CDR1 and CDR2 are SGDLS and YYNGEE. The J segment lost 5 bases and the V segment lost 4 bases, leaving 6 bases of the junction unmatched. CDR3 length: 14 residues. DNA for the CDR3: TGTGCCAGCAGCCCCGACAGGGGTGGAGATACGCAGTATTTT. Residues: CASSPDRGGDTQYF.

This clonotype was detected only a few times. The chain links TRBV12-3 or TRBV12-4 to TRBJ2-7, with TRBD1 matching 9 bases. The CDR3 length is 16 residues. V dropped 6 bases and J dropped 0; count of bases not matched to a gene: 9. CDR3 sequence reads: CASSTGGAGYSYEQYF. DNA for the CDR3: TGTGCCAGCAGCACAGGGGGCGCGGGGTACTCCTACGAGCAGTACTTC.

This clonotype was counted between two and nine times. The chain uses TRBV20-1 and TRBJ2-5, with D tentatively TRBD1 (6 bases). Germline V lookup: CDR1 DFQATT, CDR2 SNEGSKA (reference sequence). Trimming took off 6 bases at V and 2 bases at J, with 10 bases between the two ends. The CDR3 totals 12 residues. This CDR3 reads CSAQDRQETQYF. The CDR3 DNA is TGCAGTGCCCAGGACAGACAAGAGACCCAGTACTTC.

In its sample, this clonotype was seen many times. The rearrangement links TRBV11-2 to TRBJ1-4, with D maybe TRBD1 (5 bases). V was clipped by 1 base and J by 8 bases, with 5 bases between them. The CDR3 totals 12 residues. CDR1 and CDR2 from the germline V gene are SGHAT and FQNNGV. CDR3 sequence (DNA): TGTGCCAGCAGCTTAGGGGGGGAAAAACTGTTTTTT. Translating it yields CASSLGGEKLFF. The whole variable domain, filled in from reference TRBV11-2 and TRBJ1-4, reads EAGVAQSPRYKIIEKRQSVAFWCNPISGHATLYWYQQILGQGPKLLIQFQNNGVVDDSQLPKDRFSAERLKGVDSTLKIQPAKLEDSAVYLCASSLGGEKLFFGSGTQLSVL.

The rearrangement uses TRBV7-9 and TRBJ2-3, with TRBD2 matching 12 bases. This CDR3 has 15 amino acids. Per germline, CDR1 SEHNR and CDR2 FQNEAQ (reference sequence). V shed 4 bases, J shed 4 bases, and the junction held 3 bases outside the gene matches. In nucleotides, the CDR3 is TGTGCCAGCAGCTCTAGCGGGGGGGCCTCAGATACGCAGTATTTT. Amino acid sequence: CASSSSGGASDTQYF.

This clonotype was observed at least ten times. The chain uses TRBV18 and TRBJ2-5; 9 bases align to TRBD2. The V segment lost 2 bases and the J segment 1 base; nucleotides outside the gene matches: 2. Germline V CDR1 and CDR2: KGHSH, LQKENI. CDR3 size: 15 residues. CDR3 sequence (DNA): TGTGCCAGCTCACCATCTAGCGGGGTCCAAGAGACCCAGTACTTC. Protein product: CASSPSSGVQETQYF. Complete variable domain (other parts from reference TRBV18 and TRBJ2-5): NAGVMQNPRHLVRRRGQEARLRCSPMKGHSHVYWYRQLPEEGLKFMVYLQKENIIDESGMPKERFSAEFPKEGPSILRIQQVVRGDSAAYFCASSPSSGVQETQYFGPGTRLLVL.